Presented here are 29 T cell receptor beta chains from one specimen sequenced in a study of siplizumab effects on memory and regulatory T cells. Here immunoSEQ multiplex PCR was the method, and the copy in TCRdb shows in-frame clones only, minus some. The sample lists 75,000 to 100,000 clones, about 94% occurring once. The sequencing sample was made of non-Treg CD4+ T cells sorted from blood. Source of these receptors: a human donor in good health.

The rearrangement links TRBV27 to TRBJ1-2, with D unresolved. This CDR3 has 13 amino acids. CDR1 and CDR2 (germline): MNHEY, SMNVEV (reference sequence). V dropped 0 bases and J dropped 6 bases, with 8 bases sitting between them. The CDR3 nucleotides read TGTGCCAGCAGTTTATCCAAGACGGATGGCTACACCTTC. It codes for CASSLSKTDGYTF.

This clone was seen once. The chain employs TRBV30 and TRBJ1-2; a possible D gene is TRBD1 (6 bases). This CDR3 has 15 amino acids. Per germline, CDR1 GTSNPN and CDR2 SVGIG (reference sequence). The ends were cut back, 5 bases at V and 4 bases at J, with 20 bases in the middle. CDR3 sequence (DNA): TGTGCCTGGGAAGAAGACAGGATTAATACCTATGGCTACACCTTC. It yields the protein CAWEEDRINTYGYTF.

This rearrangement joins TRBV7-9 to TRBJ1-2; a possible D gene is TRBD1 (5 bases). The CDR3 is 17 residues long. Germline V gives CDR1 SEHNR, CDR2 FQNEAQ (reference sequence). Trimming took off 3 bases at V and 3 bases at J, with 20 bases between the two ends. For the CDR3, the DNA is TGTGCCAGCAGCTTCATCACCAGGACAACTGGGGACTATGGCTACACCTTC. It specifies CASSFITRTTGDYGYTF.

Here the CDR3 reads CASSPRAGGVGEQYF. As DNA, the CDR3 is TGTGCCAGCAGCCCCAGAGCGGGAGGGGTGGGGGAGCAGTACTTC. The V and J genes are TRBV11-2 and TRBJ2-7; 10 bases agree with TRBD2. This CDR3 is built from 15 residues. Germline assignment: CDR1 SGHAT and CDR2 FQNNGV. V lost 5 bases to trimming and J lost 7 bases; unmatched junction nucleotides: 11.

The V call is TRBV7-3, the J call TRBJ1-1; a weak D match, TRBD1 (6 bases). The V gene lost 5 bases and the J gene lost 9 bases, with 16 bases spanning the gap. CDR1 is SGHTA and CDR2 is FQGTGA in the germline V gene. There are 13 residues in the CDR3. The DNA for the CDR3 is TGTGCCAGCAGCCCTCAGGGGCCGCTCAAAGCTTTCTTT. This translates into CASSPQGPLKAFF. The full variable domain, rest sourced from reference TRBV7-3 and TRBJ1-1, is GAGVSQTPSNKVTEKGKYVELRCDPISGHTALYWYRQSLGQGPEFLIYFQGTGAADDSGLPNDRFFAVRPEGSVSTLKIQRTERGDSAVYLCASSPQGPLKAFFGQGTRLTVV.

The chain joins TRBV11-3 to TRBJ2-7; 7 bases align to TRBD1. Trimming removed 4 bases from V and 1 base from J; junction bases left unmatched: 1. The length of the CDR3 is 13 residues. Germline CDR1 SGHNT, CDR2 YENEEA. The CDR3 nucleotides are TGTGCCAGCAGCTCGGGACAGTCCTACGAGCAGTACTTC. Protein sequence: CASSSGQSYEQYF.

This chain joins TRBV5-1 and TRBJ2-1; 8 bases fit TRBD2. With 4 bases clipped from V and 1 base from J, the junction kept 4 bases outside the gene matches. CDR3 length equals 15 residues. The germline gives CDR1 SGHRS, CDR2 YFSETQ. CDR3 in DNA: TGCGCCAGCAGCATAACTAGCGGTTCCTACAATGAGCAGTTCTTC. It is translated as CASSITSGSYNEQFF.

V is TRBV10-2 and J is TRBJ1-1; D uncertain. The ends were cut back, 6 bases at V and 3 bases at J, with 11 bases in the middle. Per germline, CDR1 WSHSY and CDR2 SAAADI. The CDR3 sequence is 13 residues long. CDR3 in amino acids: CASSERTHTEAFF. Here the CDR3 DNA reads TGCGCCAGCAGCGAGCGGACTCACACTGAAGCTTTCTTT.

The table lists this clone with a count of one. The chain uses TRBV4-1 and TRBJ1-1; 10 positions match TRBD1. Looked up from germline, CDR1 is MGHRA and CDR2 is YSYEKL. CDR3 length: 14 residues. J was trimmed by 4 bases and V by 1 base; bases with no gene match: 0. The CDR3 DNA sequence: TGCGCCAGCAGCCAAGGGGACAGGGGCACTGAAGCTTTCTTT. As protein: CASSQGDRGTEAFF.

The genes are TRBV20-1 and TRBJ2-3; D is uncertain. Germline CDR1 is DFQATT and CDR2 is SNEGSKA (reference sequence). The length of the CDR3 is 11 residues. Trimming stripped 4 bases from V and 9 bases from J, with 11 bases between. The CDR3 coding sequence is TGCAGTGCTAAAAGGAGTTTGACGCAGTATTTT. It encodes CSAKRSLTQYF.

V is TRBV5-1 and J is TRBJ2-5; 7 bases are a match to TRBD1. This CDR3 contains 15 residues. V dropped 4 bases and J dropped 3; count of bases not matched to a gene: 9. Germline lookup yields CDR1 SGHRS and CDR2 YFSETQ. The chain's CDR3 is CASSPTGQREETQYF. The DNA of the CDR3 is TGCGCCAGCAGCCCCACGGGACAGAGAGAAGAGACCCAGTACTTC.

The V and J genes are TRBV5-6 and TRBJ2-5, with 11 positions matching TRBD2. The CDR3 has 16 amino acids. Per germline, CDR1 SGHDT and CDR2 YYEEEE. V dropped 4 bases and J dropped 2; count of bases not matched to a gene: 7. For the CDR3, the DNA is TGTGCCAGCAGCCGCGGGACTAGCGGATCACAAGAGACCCAGTACTTC. Protein product: CASSRGTSGSQETQYF. The whole variable domain, remainder taken from reference TRBV5-6 and TRBJ2-5, is DAGVTQSPTHLIKTRGQQVTLRCSPKSGHDTVSWYQQALGQGPQFIFQYYEEEERQRGNFPDRFSGHQFPNYSSELNVNALLLGDSALYLCASSRGTSGSQETQYFGPGTRLLVL.

CDR3 loop: CASSPGQVYGYTF. CDR3 in DNA: TGTGCCAGCAGTCCGGGACAGGTCTATGGCTACACCTTC. This chain links TRBV28 with TRBJ1-2, with 8 bases that match TRBD1. This CDR3 has 13 amino acids. With 5 bases clipped from V and 4 bases from J, the junction kept 3 bases outside the gene matches. CDR1 and CDR2 (germline): MDHEN, SYDVKM.

The chain carries TRBV6-5 and TRBJ1-1; 11 bases are shared with TRBD1. CDR3 length equals 15 residues. V lost 2 bases to trimming and J lost 7 bases; unmatched junction nucleotides: 6. Germline V gives CDR1 MNHEY, CDR2 SVGAGI. CDR3 DNA sequence: TGTGCCAGCAGTTACAGCCGGGACAGGGGGGGTGAAGCTTTCTTT. This gives the protein CASSYSRDRGGEAFF.

The chain employs TRBV25-1 and TRBJ1-4; 9 positions agree with TRBD1. The CDR3 runs 16 residues. Trimming cost V 3 bases and J 8 bases; bases outside gene matches: 10. Looked up from germline, CDR1 is MGHDK and CDR2 is SYGVNS. This CDR3 reads CASSDPPTGGREKLFF. As DNA, the CDR3 is TGTGCCAGCAGTGATCCCCCGACAGGGGGAAGAGAAAAACTGTTTTTT.

The J gene is TRBJ1-3, the V gene TRBV11-2, with 7 bases aligning to TRBD1. With 1 base clipped from V and 10 bases from J, the junction kept 10 bases outside the gene matches. The germline V gene has CDR1 SGHAT and CDR2 FQNNGV. The CDR3 runs 15 residues. CDR3 amino acids: CASSLARDSLGTIYF. The CDR3, as DNA: TGTGCCAGCAGCTTAGCTAGGGACAGCCTGGGTACCATATATTTT.

The V call is TRBV7-9, the J call TRBJ2-1, with D possibly TRBD1 on 6 matching bases. The CDR3 covers 15 residues. CDR1 and CDR2 from the germline V gene are SEHNR and FQNEAQ (reference sequence). Trimming left V 3 bases short and J 7 bases short, with 16 bases between. CDR3 protein: CASSLLRLRGNEQFF. CDR3 bases: TGTGCCAGCAGCTTGTTACGGCTGAGGGGGAATGAGCAGTTCTTC.

The chain recombines TRBV2 with TRBJ1-5, with TRBD1 identical over 10 bases. The germline gives CDR1 SNHLY, CDR2 FYNNEI. CDR3 size: 15 residues. V trimming: 4 bases; J trimming: 4 bases; junction bases outside the gene matches: 4. CDR3 coding DNA: TGTGCCAGCAGTGGGGACAGGGGAAAAAATCAGCCCCAGCATTTT. Residues: CASSGDRGKNQPQHF. Combining the CDR3 with reference TRBV2 and TRBJ1-5 gives the whole variable domain EPEVTQTPSHQVTQMGQEVILRCVPISNHLYFYWYRQILGQKVEFLVSFYNNEISEKSEIFDDQFSVERPDGSNFTLKIRSTKLEDSAMYFCASSGDRGKNQPQHFGDGTRLSIL.

The chain links TRBV27 to TRBJ1-5; D is uncertain. Germline V CDR1 and CDR2: MNHEY, SMNVEV (reference sequence). This CDR3 has 15 residues. Trimming removed 4 bases from V and 4 bases from J, with 14 bases in between. In DNA, the CDR3 is TGTGCCAGCAGTTCTGCCTGGAGCCCAAATCAGCCCCAGCATTTT. Its translation is CASSSAWSPNQPQHF.

The chain has TRBV7-2 and TRBJ2-3, with D possibly matching TRBD2 (7 bases). Germline CDR1 SGHTA, CDR2 FQGNSA. V lost 5 bases, J lost 2 bases, and 17 bases lay in between. This CDR3 spans 16 amino acids. DNA for the CDR3: TGTGCCAGCAGCGTTGGGGGGGCTGGAACCACAGATACGCAGTATTTT. Its translation: CASSVGGAGTTDTQYF. Full variable domain (remainder filled in from reference TRBV7-2 and TRBJ2-3): GAGVSQSPSNKVTEKGKDVELRCDPISGHTALYWYRQSLGQGLEFLIYFQGNSAPDKSGLPSDRFSAERTGGSVSTLTIQRTQQEDSAVYLCASSVGGAGTTDTQYFGPGTRLTVL.

This chain's CDR3 is CAWSPGQGVTDTQYF. CDR3 coding DNA: TGTGCCTGGAGTCCGGGACAGGGAGTTACAGATACGCAGTATTTT. V and J are TRBV30 and TRBJ2-3; the match to TRBD1 covers 9 bases. Trimming removed 2 bases from V and 3 bases from J; junction bases left unmatched: 6. The germline V gene encodes CDR1 GTSNPN and CDR2 SVGIG (reference sequence). CDR3 size: 15 residues.

The chain links TRBV25-1 to TRBJ1-2; D not certain. The germline gives CDR1 MGHDK, CDR2 SYGVNS. The CDR3 has 15 residues. The V gene lost 0 bases and the J gene lost 6 bases, with 14 bases spanning the gap. The CDR3 nucleotides are TGTGCCAGCAGTGAATATCCCGCTGGAGTACATGGCTACACCTTC. It codes for CASSEYPAGVHGYTF.

V gene TRBV7-9 combines with J gene TRBJ1-3; tentatively, D is TRBD1 (6 bases). CDR1 and CDR2 from the germline V gene are SEHNR and FQNEAQ (reference sequence). CDR3 size: 16 residues. Trimming took 2 bases from V and 4 from J, leaving 15 bases between them. CDR3 residues: CASSLRSGEGGNTIYF. The CDR3 nucleotides read TGTGCCAGCAGCTTACGTTCAGGGGAGGGAGGAAACACCATATATTTT.

In DNA, the CDR3 is TGTGCCATCATCGGGACAATTATGCCCCAGTACTTC. The encoded protein is CAIIGTIMPQYF. V usage is TRBV10-3 and J usage is TRBJ2-5; possibly TRBD1 for D (6 bases). V was clipped by 7 bases and J by 9 bases, with 15 bases between them. Germline V lookup: CDR1 ENHRY, CDR2 SYGVKD. The CDR3 is 12 amino acids.

The CDR3 DNA reads as TGTGCCAGCAGCGGGGCGGGACTCCTTTTAGAGGGTGAGCAGTTCTTC. This sequence encodes CASSGAGLLLEGEQFF. The chain links TRBV5-4 to TRBJ2-1, with D perhaps matching TRBD2 (6 bases). There are 16 residues in the CDR3. Deletions cut 4 bases from V and 9 bases from J, with 23 bases between. Germline lookup yields CDR1 SGHNT and CDR2 YYREEE (reference sequence).

V usage is TRBV18 and J usage is TRBJ2-1; D is possibly TRBD2 (7 bases). This CDR3 is built from 16 residues. CDR1 is KGHSH, CDR2 LQKENI, per germline. V was trimmed by 6 bases and J by 2 bases, leaving 17 bases between them. This CDR3 reads CASSASGGGPYNEQFF. CDR3 in DNA: TGTGCCAGCTCGGCTAGCGGAGGGGGTCCCTACAATGAGCAGTTCTTC. Variable domain in full (rest from reference TRBV18 and TRBJ2-1): NAGVMQNPRHLVRRRGQEARLRCSPMKGHSHVYWYRQLPEEGLKFMVYLQKENIIDESGMPKERFSAEFPKEGPSILRIQQVVRGDSAAYFCASSASGGGPYNEQFFGPGTRLTVL.

The rearrangement links TRBV28 to TRBJ1-1; D not certain. Trimming took off 6 bases at V and 4 bases at J, with 15 bases between the two ends. CDR3 length: 14 residues. Germline loops: CDR1 MDHEN, CDR2 SYDVKM. The chain's CDR3 is CASRPGPTSTEAFF. The DNA of the CDR3 is TGTGCCAGCAGGCCCGGACCGACGAGCACTGAAGCTTTCTTT.

The rearrangement joins TRBV5-1 to TRBJ2-7; no clear D. V lost 2 bases and J 3 bases, leaving 15 bases between the germline ends. Germline values: CDR1 SGHRS, CDR2 YFSETQ. This CDR3 spans 15 amino acids. The CDR3 coding sequence is TGCGCCAGCAGCTTTGTCGGTAGCAGTGACTACGAGCAGTACTTC. As protein: CASSFVGSSDYEQYF.

The chain uses TRBV6-5 and TRBJ1-1; D might be TRBD1 (5 bases). Trimming stripped 6 bases from V and 3 bases from J, with 8 bases between. The CDR3 extends over 12 amino acids. Germline V CDR1 and CDR2: MNHEY, SVGAGI. CDR3: CASSDRHTEAFF. CDR3 coding DNA: TGTGCCAGCAGCGACAGACACACTGAAGCTTTCTTT.